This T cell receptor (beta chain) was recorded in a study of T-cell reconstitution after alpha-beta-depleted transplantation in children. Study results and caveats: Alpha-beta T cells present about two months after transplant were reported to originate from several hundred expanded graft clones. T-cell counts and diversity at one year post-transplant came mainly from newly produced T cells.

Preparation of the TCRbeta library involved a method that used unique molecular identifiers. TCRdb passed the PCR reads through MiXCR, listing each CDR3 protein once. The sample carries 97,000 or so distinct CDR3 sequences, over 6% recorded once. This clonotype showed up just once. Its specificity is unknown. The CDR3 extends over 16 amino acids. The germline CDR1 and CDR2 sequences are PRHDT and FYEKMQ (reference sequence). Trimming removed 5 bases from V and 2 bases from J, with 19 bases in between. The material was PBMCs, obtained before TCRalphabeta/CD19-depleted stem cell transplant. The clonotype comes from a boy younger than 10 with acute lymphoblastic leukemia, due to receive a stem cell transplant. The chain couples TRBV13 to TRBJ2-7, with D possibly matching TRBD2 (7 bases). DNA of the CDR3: TGTGCCAGCAGCGCCTCGTGGGGGGGGCGAACCTACGAGCAGTACTTC. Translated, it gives CASSASWGGRTYEQYF.